This TCR beta chain was sequenced for a study of shared clonotypes between healthy human individuals. Healthy HIV-negative adults with no recent acute infections or vaccinations were recruited as donors. Naive CD4+ cells were CD45RA-selected; the remaining cells were memory. The V gene's germline CDR1 is SGHVS and CDR2 FQNEAQ. The CDR3 is 15 amino acids. The V end lost 1 base, the J end lost 0 bases, and 6 bases lay between the germline ends. General observations from the study: Sequencing depth was predicted to influence how clonotypes are shared among donors.

Every immunoSEQ plate was one replicate of a subset's evenly spread DNA. Clones were read by immunoSEQ multiplex PCR, and TCRdb kept only the in-frame ones, dropping some. There are some 1,100,000 clones in the sample; approximately 80% occur only once, and approximately 0.5% lies in the top ten. On this clone: The antigen remains unidentified.

V and J are TRBV7-8 and TRBJ2-2, with D hard to call. The source of this sequence is a man younger than 30 in good health. Some clones in this sample may be carry-over from other donors' samples. Sequencing was carried out using memory CD4+ T cells from PBMCs. Subset meaning: CD45RA-negative fraction. The CDR3 coding sequence is TGTGCCAGCAGCTTAGGTAGTCCGAACACCGGGGAGCTGTTTTTT. Translating gives CASSLGSPNTGELFF.